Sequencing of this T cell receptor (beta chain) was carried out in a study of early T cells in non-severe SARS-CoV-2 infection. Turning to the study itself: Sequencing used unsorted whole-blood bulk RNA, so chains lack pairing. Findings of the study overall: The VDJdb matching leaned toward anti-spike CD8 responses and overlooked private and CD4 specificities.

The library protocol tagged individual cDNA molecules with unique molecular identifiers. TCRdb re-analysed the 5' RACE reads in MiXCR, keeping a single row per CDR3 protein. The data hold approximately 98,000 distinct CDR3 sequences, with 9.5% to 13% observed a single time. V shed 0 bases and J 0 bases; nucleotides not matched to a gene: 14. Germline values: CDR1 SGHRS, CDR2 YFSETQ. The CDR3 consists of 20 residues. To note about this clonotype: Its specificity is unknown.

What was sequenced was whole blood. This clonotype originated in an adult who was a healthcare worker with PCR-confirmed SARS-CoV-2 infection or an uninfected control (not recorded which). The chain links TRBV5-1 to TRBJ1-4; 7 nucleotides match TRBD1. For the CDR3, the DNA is TGCGCCAGCAGCTTGGCAATAACCGGGACAGAGCTTGCAACTAATGAAAAACTGTTTTTT. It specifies CASSLAITGTELATNEKLFF. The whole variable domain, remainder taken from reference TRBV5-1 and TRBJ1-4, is KAGVTQTPRYLIKTRGQQVTLSCSPISGHRSVSWYQQTPGQGLQFLFEYFSETQRNKGNFPGRFSGRQFSNSRSEMNVSTLELGDSALYLCASSLAITGTELATNEKLFFGSGTQLSVL.